A selection of T cell receptor beta chains follows, all from one sample in a study of PD-1 blockade in classical Hodgkin lymphoma. Generated by immunoSEQ multiplex PCR, the TCRdb table keeps only in-frame clones and is missing some. In the table there are tens of thousands of clones, around 80% of which are singletons. Sequenced material: CD4+ T cells from blood, taken before the fourth cycle of nivolumab. Receptors originate from a human donor with classical Hodgkin lymphoma. Each CDR3 is given with its conserved first and last residue. D genes are given only for firm matches. Size values are once, few and many counts, or a class for expanded clones, and some rows have none.

V: TRBV28
size: NA
J: TRBJ1-4
D: NA
CDR3: CASSTTPDQEKLFF
DNA: TGTGCCAGCAGTACCACTCCCGACCAGGAAAAACTGTTTTTT

V: TRBV7-9
size: NA
J: TRBJ1-2
D: TRBD1
CDR3: CASSLTGQEGLGYTF
DNA: TGTGCCAGCAGCTTGACGGGACAGGAAGGGCTTGGCTACACCTTC

V: TRBV9
size: NA
J: TRBJ1-2
D: NA
CDR3: CASSVDGGGYGYTF
DNA: TGTGCCAGCAGCGTAGATGGCGGTGGTTATGGCTACACCTTC

V: TRBV29-1
size: NA
J: TRBJ1-1
D: NA
CDR3: CSAEAQAAAEAFF
DNA: TGCAGCGCCGAGGCGCAGGCGGCAGCTGAAGCTTTCTTT

V: TRBV7-2
size: NA
J: TRBJ1-5
D: NA
CDR3: CASSLARGNQPQHF
DNA: TGTGCCAGCAGCTTAGCTAGGGGCAATCAGCCCCAGCATTTT

V: TRBV5-1
size: NA
J: TRBJ2-5
D: TRBD1
CDR3: CASSPGQGLPQETQYF
DNA: TGCGCCAGCAGTCCCGGACAGGGCTTGCCCCAAGAGACCCAGTACTTC

V: TRBV9
size: NA
J: TRBJ2-1
D: TRBD1
CDR3: CASSADLSGQGRNEQFF
DNA: TGTGCCAGCAGCGCAGACCTATCGGGACAGGGTCGGAATGAGCAGTTCTTC

V: TRBV2
size: few
J: TRBJ2-7
D: TRBD1
CDR3: CASSRGTGRGDEQYF
DNA: TGTGCCAGCAGTCGCGGGACAGGGCGGGGTGACGAGCAGTACTTC

V: TRBV19
size: NA
J: TRBJ1-5
D: NA
CDR3: CASTAAKDQPQHF
DNA: TGTGCCAGTACCGCTGCAAAAGATCAGCCCCAGCATTTT

V: TRBV7-9
size: NA
J: TRBJ1-4
D: TRBD1
CDR3: CASSTGQGNEKLFF
DNA: TGTGCCAGCAGCACGGGACAGGGCAATGAAAAACTGTTTTTT

V: TRBV6-6
size: NA
J: TRBJ1-5
D: NA
CDR3: CASSYQGREHF
DNA: TGTGCCAGCAGTTACCAAGGCAGGGAACATTTT

V: TRBV18
size: NA
J: TRBJ2-3
D: TRBD1
CDR3: CASSTTWTGLGTDTQYF
DNA: TGTGCCAGCTCAACGACATGGACAGGGCTTGGGACAGATACGCAGTATTTT

V: TRBV27
size: NA
J: TRBJ2-5
D: NA
CDR3: CASKTSGQETQYF
DNA: TGTGCCAGCAAAACAAGCGGCCAAGAGACCCAGTACTTC

V: TRBV10-3
size: few
J: TRBJ1-5
D: NA
CDR3: CAISEYEVGQPQHF
DNA: TGTGCCATCAGTGAGTATGAGGTTGGGCAGCCCCAGCATTTT

V: TRBV7-9
size: NA
J: TRBJ2-5
D: NA
CDR3: CASSFLGVETQYF
DNA: TGTGCCAGCAGCTTCCTGGGGGTAGAGACCCAGTACTTC

V: TRBV6-1
size: NA
J: TRBJ1-4
D: NA
CDR3: CASSRARRDEKLFF
DNA: TGTGCCAGCAGTCGGGCCCGGCGAGATGAAAAACTGTTTTTT

V: TRBV18
size: NA
J: TRBJ1-4
D: NA
CDR3: CASSPPLTGPNEKLFF
DNA: TGTGCCAGCTCACCACCGCTTACAGGGCCTAATGAAAAACTGTTTTTT

V: TRBV4-2
size: NA
J: TRBJ1-2
D: NA
CDR3: CASSQEVRNLNYGYTF
DNA: TGTGCCAGCAGCCAAGAAGTCAGGAATCTTAACTATGGCTACACCTTC

V: TRBV18
size: NA
J: TRBJ1-5
D: TRBD1
CDR3: CASSSHSGTGEQPQHF
DNA: TGTGCCAGCTCATCCCATTCCGGGACAGGGGAGCAGCCCCAGCATTTT

V: TRBV6-4
size: NA
J: TRBJ1-5
D: TRBD1
CDR3: CAGGGGRRAYSNQPQHF
DNA: TGTGCCGGCGGAGGGGGCAGGAGGGCTTATAGCAATCAGCCCCAGCATTTT

V: TRBV5-8
size: NA
J: TRBJ2-1
D: NA
CDR3: CASNLGDSYNEQFF
DNA: TGTGCCAGCAACCTTGGTGACTCCTACAATGAGCAGTTCTTC

V: TRBV28
size: NA
J: TRBJ1-2
D: NA
CDR3: CASSPPGLVWAYTF
DNA: TGTGCCAGCAGTCCCCCGGGACTCGTCTGGGCCTACACCTTC

V: TRBV18
size: NA
J: TRBJ2-7
D: NA
CDR3: CASSPRVNEQYF
DNA: TGTGCCAGCTCACCAAGAGTAAACGAGCAGTACTTC

V: TRBV30
size: NA
J: TRBJ1-1
D: NA
CDR3: CALKNHWNTEAFF
DNA: TGTGCCTTGAAAAACCACTGGAACACTGAAGCTTTCTTT

V: TRBV6-6
size: NA
J: TRBJ2-7
D: NA
CDR3: CASSKSLGTGDYEQYF
DNA: TGTGCCAGCAGTAAATCCTTGGGGACTGGGGACTACGAGCAGTACTTC

V: TRBV15
size: NA
J: TRBJ2-3
D: NA
CDR3: CATSRTGEGTDTQYF
DNA: TGTGCCACCAGCAGGACAGGGGAGGGTACAGATACGCAGTATTTT

V: TRBV10-3
size: NA
J: TRBJ2-7
D: NA
CDR3: CAISETAYEQYF
DNA: TGTGCCATCAGTGAGACAGCCTACGAGCAGTACTTC

V: TRBV28
size: NA
J: TRBJ1-1
D: NA
CDR3: CASSPGDPKGTEAFF
DNA: TGTGCCAGCAGCCCAGGGGACCCTAAGGGGACTGAAGCTTTCTTT

V: TRBV6-1
size: few
J: TRBJ1-2
D: NA
CDR3: CASSEASGGGGYTF
DNA: TGTGCCAGCAGTGAAGCATCGGGAGGTGGGGGCTACACCTTC

V: TRBV6-5
size: NA
J: TRBJ2-3
D: TRBD2
CDR3: CASTNSGGVGDTQYF
DNA: TGTGCCAGCACAAATAGCGGGGGGGTAGGGGATACGCAGTATTTT

V: TRBV28
size: NA
J: TRBJ2-7
D: TRBD2
CDR3: CASREANPYEQYF
DNA: TGTGCCAGCCGGGAGGCAAATCCCTACGAGCAGTACTTC

V: TRBV19
size: NA
J: TRBJ1-5
D: TRBD1
CDR3: CASANTGGNNQPQHF
DNA: TGTGCCAGTGCAAATACAGGGGGTAATAATCAGCCCCAGCATTTT

V: TRBV2
size: NA
J: TRBJ2-7
D: NA
CDR3: CASSADHQTEQYF
DNA: TGTGCCAGCAGCGCCGACCACCAGACCGAGCAGTACTTC

V: TRBV7-6
size: NA
J: TRBJ2-7
D: TRBD1
CDR3: CASSPDRDYEQYF
DNA: TGTGCCAGCAGCCCTGACAGGGACTACGAGCAGTACTTC

V: TRBV23-1
size: NA
J: TRBJ2-1
D: NA
CDR3: CASSQLDYYCSLYFSPEQFF
DNA: TGCGCCAGCAGTCAATTAGACTACTACTGCAGTTTGTACTTTAGCCCCGAGCAGTTCTTC

V: TRBV7-3
size: NA
J: TRBJ1-1
D: TRBD1
CDR3: CASSLGQGMNTEAFF
DNA: TGTGCCAGCAGCCTAGGACAGGGAATGAACACTGAAGCTTTCTTT

V: TRBV9
size: NA
J: TRBJ1-3
D: NA
CDR3: CASSVGAGERNTIYF
DNA: TGTGCCAGCAGCGTAGGGGCAGGGGAACGAAACACCATATATTTT

V: TRBV21-1
size: NA
J: TRBJ2-7
D: NA
CDR3: CASSKERQAIISYEQYF
DNA: TGTGCCAGCAGCAAAGAACGCCAGGCCATCATTTCCTACGAGCAGTACTTC

V: TRBV2
size: NA
J: TRBJ1-3
D: NA
CDR3: CASSGRVQGNTIYF
DNA: TGTGCCAGCAGTGGACGAGTGCAAGGAAACACCATATATTTT

V: TRBV30
size: NA
J: TRBJ1-5
D: TRBD1
CDR3: CAWRQGPNQPQHF
DNA: TGTGCCTGGAGACAGGGGCCGAATCAGCCCCAGCATTTT

V: TRBV7-2
size: NA
J: TRBJ2-5
D: TRBD1
CDR3: CASSPGTAQETQYF
DNA: TGTGCCAGCAGCCCCGGGACAGCTCAAGAGACCCAGTACTTC

V: TRBV9
size: NA
J: TRBJ2-7
D: NA
CDR3: CASSPRTNSYEQYF
DNA: TGTGCCAGCAGCCCTAGGACAAACTCCTACGAGCAGTACTTC

V: TRBV6-5
size: NA
J: TRBJ1-2
D: NA
CDR3: CASRGTGGYGYTF
DNA: TGTGCCAGCAGGGGAACGGGGGGGTATGGCTACACCTTC

V: TRBV27
size: NA
J: TRBJ2-5
D: NA
CDR3: CASSPRGGETQYF
DNA: TGTGCCAGCAGCCCCAGGGGGGGGGAGACCCAGTACTTC

V: TRBV7-2
size: NA
J: TRBJ2-7
D: NA
CDR3: CASSLVQGAAYEQYF
DNA: TGTGCCAGCAGCTTAGTTCAAGGGGCAGCCTACGAGCAGTACTTC

V: TRBV28
size: NA
J: TRBJ1-2
D: TRBD1
CDR3: CASSPSTGYGYTF
DNA: TGTGCCAGCAGCCCCTCGACAGGGTACGGCTACACCTTC

V: TRBV19
size: NA
J: TRBJ1-5
D: NA
CDR3: CASSIHNQPQHF
DNA: TGTGCCAGTAGTATACACAATCAGCCCCAGCATTTT

V: TRBV18
size: few
J: TRBJ2-7
D: NA
CDR3: CASSSTYEQYF
DNA: TGTGCCAGCTCCTCGACCTACGAGCAGTACTTC

V: TRBV29-1
size: NA
J: TRBJ2-7
D: NA
CDR3: CSVNRGTGNEQYF
DNA: TGCAGCGTTAATCGGGGTACTGGGAACGAGCAGTACTTC

V: TRBV21-1
size: NA
J: TRBJ2-1
D: NA
CDR3: CASSKGANEQFF
DNA: TGTGCCAGCAGCAAAGGGGCCAATGAGCAGTTCTTC

V: TRBV6-6
size: NA
J: TRBJ2-1
D: TRBD2
CDR3: CASLAGGGDEQFF
DNA: TGTGCCAGCTTAGCGGGGGGGGGCGATGAGCAGTTCTTC

V: TRBV19
size: once
J: TRBJ1-2
D: NA
CDR3: CASSIYTQAYGYTF
DNA: TGTGCCAGTAGTATTTATACCCAGGCCTATGGCTACACCTTC

V: TRBV11-2
size: NA
J: TRBJ2-7
D: TRBD1
CDR3: CASSQDRGGLEQYF
DNA: TGTGCCAGCAGCCAGGACAGGGGAGGGCTAGAGCAGTACTTC